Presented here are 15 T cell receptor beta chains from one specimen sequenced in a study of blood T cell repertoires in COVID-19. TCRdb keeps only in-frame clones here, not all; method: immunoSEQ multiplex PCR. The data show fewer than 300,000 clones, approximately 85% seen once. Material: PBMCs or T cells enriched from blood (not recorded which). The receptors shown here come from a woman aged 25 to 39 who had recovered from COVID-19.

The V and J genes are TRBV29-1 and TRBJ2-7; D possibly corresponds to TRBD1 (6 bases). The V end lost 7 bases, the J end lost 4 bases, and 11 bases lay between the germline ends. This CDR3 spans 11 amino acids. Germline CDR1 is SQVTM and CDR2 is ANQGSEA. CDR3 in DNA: TGCAGCGGGGGGACACCTTACGAGCAGTACTTC. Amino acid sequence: CSGGTPYEQYF.

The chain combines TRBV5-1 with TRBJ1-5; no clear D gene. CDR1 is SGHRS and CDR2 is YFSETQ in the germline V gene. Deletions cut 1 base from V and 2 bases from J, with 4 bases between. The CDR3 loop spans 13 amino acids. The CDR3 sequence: CASSLQGNQPQHF. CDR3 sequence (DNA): TGCGCCAGCAGCTTGCAGGGCAATCAGCCCCAGCATTTT.

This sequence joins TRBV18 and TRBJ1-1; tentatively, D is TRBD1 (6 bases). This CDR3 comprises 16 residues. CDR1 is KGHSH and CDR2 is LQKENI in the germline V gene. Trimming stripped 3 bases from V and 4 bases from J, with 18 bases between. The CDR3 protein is CASSPGWGGVGTEAFF. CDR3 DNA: TGTGCCAGCTCACCCGGGTGGGGGGGCGTCGGCACTGAAGCTTTCTTT.

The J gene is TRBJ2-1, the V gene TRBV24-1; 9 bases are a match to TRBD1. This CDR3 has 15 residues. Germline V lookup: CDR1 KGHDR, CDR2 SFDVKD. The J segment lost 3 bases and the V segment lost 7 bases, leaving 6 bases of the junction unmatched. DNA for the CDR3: TGTGCCACCAGCTCCGGGACAGGGAGCTACAATGAGCAGTTCTTC. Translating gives CATSSGTGSYNEQFF.

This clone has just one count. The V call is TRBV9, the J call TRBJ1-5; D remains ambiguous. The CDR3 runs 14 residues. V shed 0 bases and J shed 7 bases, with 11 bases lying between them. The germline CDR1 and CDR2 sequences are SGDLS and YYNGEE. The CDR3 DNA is TGTGCCAGCAGCGTAGCTGAGGGATCGCAGCCCCAGCATTTT. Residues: CASSVAEGSQPQHF.

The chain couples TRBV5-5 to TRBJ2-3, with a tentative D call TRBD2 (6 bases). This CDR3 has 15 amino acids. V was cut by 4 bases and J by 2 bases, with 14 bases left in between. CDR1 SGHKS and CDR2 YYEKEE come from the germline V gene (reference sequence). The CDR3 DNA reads TGTGCCAGCAGCCCCGGGACTGGAAACACAGATACGCAGTATTTT. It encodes CASSPGTGNTDTQYF.

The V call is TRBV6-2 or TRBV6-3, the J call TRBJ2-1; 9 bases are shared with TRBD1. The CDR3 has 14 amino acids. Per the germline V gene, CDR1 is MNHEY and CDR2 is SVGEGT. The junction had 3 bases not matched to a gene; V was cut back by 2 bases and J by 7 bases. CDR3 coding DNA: TGTGCCAGCAGTTACGGGACAGGGTCGAATGAGCAGTTCTTC. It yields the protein CASSYGTGSNEQFF.

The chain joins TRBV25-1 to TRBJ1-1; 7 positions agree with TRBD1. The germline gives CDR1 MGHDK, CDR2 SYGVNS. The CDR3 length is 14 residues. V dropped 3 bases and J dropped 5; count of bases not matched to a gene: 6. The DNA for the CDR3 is TGTGCCAGCAGTGAGGAAGGGGGCGGTACTGAAGCTTTCTTT. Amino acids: CASSEEGGGTEAFF.

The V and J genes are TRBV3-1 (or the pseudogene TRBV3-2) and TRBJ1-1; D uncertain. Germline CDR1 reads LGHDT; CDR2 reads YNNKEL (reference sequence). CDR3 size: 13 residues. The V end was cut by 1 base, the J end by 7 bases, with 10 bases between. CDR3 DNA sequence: TGTGCCAGCAGCCAAGTAGCGGAGGATGAAGCTTTCTTT. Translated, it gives CASSQVAEDEAFF.

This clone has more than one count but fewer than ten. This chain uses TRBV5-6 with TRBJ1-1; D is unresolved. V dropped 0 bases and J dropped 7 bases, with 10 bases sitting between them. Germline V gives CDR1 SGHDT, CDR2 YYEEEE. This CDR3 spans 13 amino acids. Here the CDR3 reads CASSLAMGFEAFF. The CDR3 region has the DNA TGTGCCAGCAGCTTGGCCATGGGCTTTGAAGCTTTCTTT.

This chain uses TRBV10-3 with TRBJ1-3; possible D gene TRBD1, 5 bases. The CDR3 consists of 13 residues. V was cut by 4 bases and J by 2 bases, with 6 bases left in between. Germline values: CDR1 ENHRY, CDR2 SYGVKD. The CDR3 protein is CAISGQPGNTIYF. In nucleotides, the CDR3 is TGTGCCATCAGTGGACAGCCTGGAAACACCATATATTTT.

The DNA of the CDR3 is TGCAGTGCTAGTCGGAGCAATCAGCCCCAGCATTTT. Its translation: CSASRSNQPQHF. This chain links TRBV20-1 with TRBJ1-5; no clear D gene. Trimming stripped 3 bases from V and 1 base from J, with 4 bases between. The germline V gene has CDR1 DFQATT and CDR2 SNEGSKA (reference sequence). This CDR3 is 12 amino acids long.

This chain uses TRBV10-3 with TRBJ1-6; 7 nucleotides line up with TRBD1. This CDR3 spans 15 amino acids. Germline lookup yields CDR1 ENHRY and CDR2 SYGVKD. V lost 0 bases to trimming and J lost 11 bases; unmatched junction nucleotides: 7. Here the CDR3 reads CAISESFTGDAPLHF. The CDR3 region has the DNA TGTGCCATCAGTGAGTCTTTCACAGGGGACGCACCCCTCCACTTT.

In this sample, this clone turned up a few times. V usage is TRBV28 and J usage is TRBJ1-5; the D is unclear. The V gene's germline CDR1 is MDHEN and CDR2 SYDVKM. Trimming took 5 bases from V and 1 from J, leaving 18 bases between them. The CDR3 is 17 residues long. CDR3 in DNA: TGTGCCAGCAGTCTTCGCGGAGGAGGACGGAGCAATCAGCCCCAGCATTTT. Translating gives CASSLRGGGRSNQPQHF.

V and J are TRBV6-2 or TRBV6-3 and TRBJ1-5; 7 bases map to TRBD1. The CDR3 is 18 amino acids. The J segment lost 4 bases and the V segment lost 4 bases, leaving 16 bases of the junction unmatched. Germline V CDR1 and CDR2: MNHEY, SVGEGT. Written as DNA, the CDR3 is TGTGCCAGCAGTTCGCGCCTCCGGGACAGAAGACGAAATCAGCCCCAGCATTTT. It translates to CASSSRLRDRRRNQPQHF.